These 11 T cell receptor beta chains share one sample of origin, sequenced in a study of vaccination effects on CD4 cells after COVID-19. The protocol was immunoSEQ multiplex PCR, while the TCRdb copy is restricted to in-frame clones and leaves out a portion. The sample lists about 30,000 clones; roughly 60% were seen once. Their recognized antigens are unknown. Culture proceeded for nine to ten days, and CD4+ T cells were then isolated. The sequencing here drew on CD4+ T cells from PBMCs cultured without peptide, taken before COVID-19 vaccination. These receptors came from a human donor who received a COVID-19 vaccine.

V is TRBV20-1 and J is TRBJ2-5, with 12 bases that match TRBD2. The CDR3 is made up of 16 amino acids. V was pared by 3 bases and J by 2 bases, with 7 bases of the junction left unmatched. Germline-derived CDR1 and CDR2 are DFQATT and SNEGSKA (reference sequence). CDR3 coding DNA: TGCAGTGCTAGTCCCTGGACTAGCGGGACTCAAGAGACCCAGTACTTC. It encodes CSASPWTSGTQETQYF.

The V and J genes are TRBV3-1 (or the pseudogene TRBV3-2) and TRBJ2-1, with 7 bases identical to TRBD2. This CDR3 region has 15 residues. CDR1 is LGHDT and CDR2 is YNNKEL in the germline V gene (reference sequence). Trimming at V came to 1 base and at J to 6 bases, leaving 6 bases not matched to a gene. CDR3 amino acids: CASSQVASGLNEQFF. In DNA form, the CDR3 reads TGTGCCAGCAGCCAAGTAGCTAGCGGACTCAATGAGCAGTTCTTC.

This clone was seen a handful of times. The chain joins TRBV18 to TRBJ1-1; weak D call: TRBD1 (6 bases). Germline V lookup: CDR1 KGHSH, CDR2 LQKENI. This CDR3 has 13 residues. V lost 5 bases, J lost 1 base, and 8 bases lay in between. The chain's CDR3 is CASSTQGNTEAFF. The CDR3 DNA reads TGTGCCAGCTCAACACAGGGGAACACTGAAGCTTTCTTT. The whole variable domain, remainder taken from reference TRBV18 and TRBJ1-1, is NAGVMQNPRHLVRRRGQEARLRCSPMKGHSHVYWYRQLPEEGLKFMVYLQKENIIDESGMPKERFSAEFPKEGPSILRIQQVVRGDSAAYFCASSTQGNTEAFFGQGTRLTVV.

The chain links TRBV2 to TRBJ2-6; no definite D call. Germline CDR1 SNHLY, CDR2 FYNNEI. Deletions cut 6 bases from V and 3 bases from J, with 12 bases between. CDR3 length equals 15 residues. The CDR3 nucleotides are TGTGCCAGCAGCTACCTAGGCCTTGGGGCCAACGTCCTGACTTTC. It is translated as CASSYLGLGANVLTF.

The chain is built from TRBV13 and TRBJ1-6; the match to TRBD1 covers 9 bases. This CDR3 comprises 16 residues. Germline V gene sequence: CDR1 PRHDT, CDR2 FYEKMQ (reference sequence). J gave up 4 bases and V 5 bases, and 6 bases lay outside the gene matches. The CDR3 is CASSGTGGAYNSPLHF. The CDR3 nucleotides are TGTGCCAGCAGCGGTACAGGGGGCGCGTATAATTCACCCCTCCACTTT.

This clone turned up a few times. The chain combines TRBV5-1 with TRBJ1-1, with D possibly matching TRBD1 (5 bases). Germline V lookup: CDR1 SGHRS, CDR2 YFSETQ. This CDR3 contains 15 residues. Between the trimmed V and J ends, which lost 1 base and 1 base, there was a span of 11 bases. The CDR3 protein is CASSLYGTSNTEAFF. The CDR3 nucleotides read TGCGCCAGCAGCTTGTACGGGACGTCGAACACTGAAGCTTTCTTT. Combining the CDR3 with reference TRBV5-1 and TRBJ1-1 gives the whole variable domain KAGVTQTPRYLIKTRGQQVTLSCSPISGHRSVSWYQQTPGQGLQFLFEYFSETQRNKGNFPGRFSGRQFSNSRSEMNVSTLELGDSALYLCASSLYGTSNTEAFFGQGTRLTVV.

This clone was counted between two and nine times. This sequence joins TRBV5-4 and TRBJ1-6; D is ambiguous. Germline V CDR1 and CDR2: SGHNT, YYREEE (reference sequence). CDR3 length: 11 amino acids. V dropped 4 bases and J dropped 5 bases, with 1 base sitting between them. The CDR3 region has the DNA TGTGCCAGCAGCAATAATTCACCCCTCCACTTT. This translates into CASSNNSPLHF.

The chain couples TRBV30 to TRBJ2-6; either TRBD1 or TRBD2 may fit D (6 bases each). Germline CDR1 GTSNPN, CDR2 SVGIG (reference sequence). The length of the CDR3 is 15 residues. V was clipped by 2 bases and J by 4 bases, with 12 bases between them. CDR3 region: CAWSPGGAGANVLTF. The DNA of the CDR3 is TGTGCCTGGAGTCCCGGGGGCGCCGGGGCCAACGTCCTGACTTTC.

In its sample, this clone ranks as large. The chain has TRBV6-5 and TRBJ2-1; a weak D match, TRBD1 (6 bases). V gave up 6 bases and J gave up 6 bases, with 12 bases separating them. The CDR3 is 13 residues long. CDR1 is MNHEY, CDR2 SVGAGI, per germline. The DNA of the CDR3 is TGTGCCAGCAGCGACAGGTTTCTCAATGAGCAGTTCTTC. Protein: CASSDRFLNEQFF.

The V gene is TRBV27, the J gene TRBJ2-7, with TRBD1 identical over 7 bases. Germline lookup yields CDR1 MNHEY and CDR2 SMNVEV (reference sequence). The CDR3 sequence is 16 residues long. The trim removed 0 bases at V and 3 bases at J, leaving 8 bases unmatched. The CDR3 protein is CASSLSGLPGGYEQYF. CDR3 sequence (DNA): TGTGCCAGCAGTTTATCGGGTCTCCCAGGGGGCTACGAGCAGTACTTC.

J is TRBJ2-5 and V is TRBV18, with a possible D match to TRBD1 (5 bases). V was cut by 3 bases and J by 3 bases, with 8 bases left in between. CDR3 length: 13 residues. Per germline, CDR1 KGHSH and CDR2 LQKENI. CDR3 DNA sequence: TGTGCCAGCTCACCGGGGCAGGAAGAGACCCAGTACTTC. This codes for CASSPGQEETQYF.